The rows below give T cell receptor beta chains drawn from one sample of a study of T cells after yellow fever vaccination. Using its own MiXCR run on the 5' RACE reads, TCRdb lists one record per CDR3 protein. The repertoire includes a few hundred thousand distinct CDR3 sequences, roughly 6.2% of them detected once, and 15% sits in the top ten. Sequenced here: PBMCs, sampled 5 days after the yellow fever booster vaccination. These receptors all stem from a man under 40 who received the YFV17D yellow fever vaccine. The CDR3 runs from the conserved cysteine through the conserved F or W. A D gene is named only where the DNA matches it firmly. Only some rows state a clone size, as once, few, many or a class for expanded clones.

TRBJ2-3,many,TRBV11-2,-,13,TGTGCCAGCAGCTTATCAGATGCAGATACGCAGTATTTT,CASSLSDADTQYF
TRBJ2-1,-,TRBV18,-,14,TGTGCCAGCTCACCAGGGGGTTGGGACAATGAGCAGTTCTTC,CASSPGGWDNEQFF
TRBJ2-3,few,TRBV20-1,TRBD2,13,TGCAGTGCTGGTCCGGGACTAGCGGATACGCAGTATTTT,CSAGPGLADTQYF
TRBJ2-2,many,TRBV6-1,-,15,TGTGCCAGCAGTGGGCATTCGGCGAACACCGGGGAGCTGTTTTTT,CASSGHSANTGELFF
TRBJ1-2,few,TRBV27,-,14,TGTGCCAGCAGCGTAAGGGGGAACTTATATGGCTACACCTTC,CASSVRGNLYGYTF
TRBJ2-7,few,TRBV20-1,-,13,TGCAGTGCTGACCTCCCTACTACCTACGAGCAGTACTTC,CSADLPTTYEQYF
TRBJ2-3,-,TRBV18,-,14,TGTGCCAGCTCACCGGGAGCAACCAAGGATACGCAGTATTTT,CASSPGATKDTQYF
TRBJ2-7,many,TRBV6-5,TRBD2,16,TGTGCCAGCGACGGGACTAGCGGGATCGGGGGAGGGGAGCAGTACTTC,CASDGTSGIGGGEQYF
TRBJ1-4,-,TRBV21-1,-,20,TGTGCCAGCAGCCTATCCGGAACCAGCGGGGACCGATTAACTAATGAAAAACTGTTTTTT,CASSLSGTSGDRLTNEKLFF
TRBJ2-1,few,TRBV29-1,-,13,TGCAGCGTTGGGACTCTTGCCCACAATGAGCAGTTCTTC,CSVGTLAHNEQFF
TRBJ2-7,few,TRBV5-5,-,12,TGTGCCAGCAGTCCCCCTACTTGGGAGCAGTACTTC,CASSPPTWEQYF
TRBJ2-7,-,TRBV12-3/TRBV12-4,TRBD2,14,TGTGCCAGCAGCCGGGGGGGGACGACCTACGAGCAGTACTTC,CASSRGGTTYEQYF
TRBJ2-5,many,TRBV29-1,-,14,TGCAGCGTTAGACTAGGAATCGGGTATGAGACCCAGTACTTC,CSVRLGIGYETQYF
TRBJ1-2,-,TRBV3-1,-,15,TGTGCCAGCAGCCAAGACAGAGAAGCTAACTATGGCTACACCTTC,CASSQDREANYGYTF
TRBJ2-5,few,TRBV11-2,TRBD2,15,TGTGCCAGCAGGTACTCCTCTAGCGGACAAGAGACCCAGTACTTC,CASRYSSSGQETQYF
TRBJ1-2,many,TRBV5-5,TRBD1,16,TGTGCCAGCAGCTTGGCAAGGGCAGGGGGCCCCTATGGCTACACCTTC,CASSLARAGGPYGYTF
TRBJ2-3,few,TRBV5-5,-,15,TGTGCCAGCAGCTCTCGGGGCCCGAGCACAGATACGCAGTATTTT,CASSSRGPSTDTQYF
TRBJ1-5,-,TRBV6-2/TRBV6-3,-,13,TGTGCCAGCAGTTACGGGGTACGGTCGCCCCAGCATTTT,CASSYGVRSPQHF
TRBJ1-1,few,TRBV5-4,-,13,TGTGCCAGCAGCAGGGACCCTAACACTGAAGCTTTCTTT,CASSRDPNTEAFF
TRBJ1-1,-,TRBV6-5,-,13,TGTGCCAGCAGCCGGGGGGGGGCCACTGAAGCTTTCTTT,CASSRGGATEAFF
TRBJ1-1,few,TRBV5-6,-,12,TGTGCCAGCAGCGGGGGACCCTCTGAAGCTTTCTTT,CASSGGPSEAFF
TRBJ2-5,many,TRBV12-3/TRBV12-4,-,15,TGTGCCAGCAGCTTTTCTTCTGGCGGACAAGAGACCCAGTACTTC,CASSFSSGGQETQYF
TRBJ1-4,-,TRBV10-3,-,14,TGTGCCACCGGGGAGGGACCTGGTAATGAAAAACTGTTTTTT,CATGEGPGNEKLFF
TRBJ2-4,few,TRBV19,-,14,TGTGCCAGTAATGCCGGGACGGATCGGAACATTCAGTACTTC,CASNAGTDRNIQYF
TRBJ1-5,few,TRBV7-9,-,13,TGTGCCAGCAGCTCCCATAGCAATCAGCCCCAGCATTTT,CASSSHSNQPQHF
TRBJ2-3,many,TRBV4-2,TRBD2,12,TGTGCCAGCAGCTTTAGCGGGAGGGAAGAGTATTTT,CASSFSGREEYF
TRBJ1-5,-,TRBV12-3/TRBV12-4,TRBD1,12,TGTGCCAGTCGACAGGGGGCCCAGCCCCAGCATTTT,CASRQGAQPQHF
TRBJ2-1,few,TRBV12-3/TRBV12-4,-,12,TGTGCCAGCAGTTTCGGCGGGACCCTTTGGAGGTTC,CASSFGGTLWRF
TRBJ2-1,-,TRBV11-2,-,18,TGTGCCAGCAGCTTAGATCCAGGGGTGGTGTTCTCCTACAATGAGCAGTTCTTC,CASSLDPGVVFSYNEQFF
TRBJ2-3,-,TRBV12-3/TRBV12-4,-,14,TGTGCCAGCAGTTTAGGTGGCTCTCGGGGTACGCAGTATTTT,CASSLGGSRGTQYF
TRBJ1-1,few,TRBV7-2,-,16,TGTGCCAGCAGCTTAAGCCGCCGCGCCACGGGCGCTGAAGCTTTCTTT,CASSLSRRATGAEAFF
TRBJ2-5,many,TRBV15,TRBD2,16,TGTGCCACCAGCCCCTGGGAACCGGGACTAACACGGACCCAGTACTTC,CATSPWEPGLTRTQYF
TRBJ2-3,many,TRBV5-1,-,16,TGCGCCAGCAGCTTGGGAGCAGGGGTTCGCACAGATACGCAGTATTTT,CASSLGAGVRTDTQYF
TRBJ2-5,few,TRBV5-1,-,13,TGCGCCAGCAGCTTGATGCGGGAAGAGACCCAGTACTTC,CASSLMREETQYF
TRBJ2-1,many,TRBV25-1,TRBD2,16,TGTGCCAGCAGTGGAGGGACTAGCCGGGTCAACAATGAGCAGTTCTTC,CASSGGTSRVNNEQFF
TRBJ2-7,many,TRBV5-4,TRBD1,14,TGTGCCAGCAGCCGCGACAGGGCATCCTACGAGCAGTACTTC,CASSRDRASYEQYF
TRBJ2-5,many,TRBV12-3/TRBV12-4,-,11,TGTGCCAGCGGCGCCGGAGGGACCCAGTACTTC,CASGAGGTQYF
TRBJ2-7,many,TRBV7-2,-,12,TGTGCCAGCAGCTTAGGTCGCTACGAGCAGTACTTC,CASSLGRYEQYF
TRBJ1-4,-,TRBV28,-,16,TGTGCCAGCAGTTTTTCCGGGGCCGCAACTAATGAAAAACTGTTTTTT,CASSFSGAATNEKLFF
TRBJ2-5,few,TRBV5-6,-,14,TGTGCCAGCAGCTTTGGAACAGACCAAGAGACCCAGTACTTC,CASSFGTDQETQYF
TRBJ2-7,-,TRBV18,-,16,TGTGCCAGCCCACTGCTTTGGGCGTTCATCCCCTACGAGCAGTACTTC,CASPLLWAFIPYEQYF
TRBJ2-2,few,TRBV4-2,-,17,TGTGCCAGCAGCCCAATCTCCGGGACACAAAACACCGGGGAGCTGTTTTTT,CASSPISGTQNTGELFF
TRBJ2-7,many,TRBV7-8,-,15,TGTGCCAGCAGCTTGCCAGGGGGGCGAGGGTACGAGCAGTACTTC,CASSLPGGRGYEQYF
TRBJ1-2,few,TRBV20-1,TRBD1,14,TGCAGTGCTAGCCAAATACAGGGGGCGCTTGGCTACACCTTC,CSASQIQGALGYTF
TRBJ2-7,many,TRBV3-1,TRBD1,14,TGTGCCAGCAGCCTCTGGACAGGTACCTACGAGCAGTACTTC,CASSLWTGTYEQYF
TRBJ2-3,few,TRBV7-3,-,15,TGTGCCAGCAGCTTAACCTCCGAGAATGCAGATACGCAGTATTTT,CASSLTSENADTQYF
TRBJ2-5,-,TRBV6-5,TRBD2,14,TGTGCCAGCAGTTACTCGTCCGGGAGGGAGACCCAGTACTTC,CASSYSSGRETQYF
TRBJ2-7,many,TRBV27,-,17,TGTGCCAGCAGTCCAATCCGCTGGGACGGCCGGATCTACGAGCAGTACTTC,CASSPIRWDGRIYEQYF
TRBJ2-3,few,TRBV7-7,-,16,TGTGCTAGCAGCCAAGGACAGCCCAGCGCCACAGATACGCAGTATTTT,CASSQGQPSATDTQYF
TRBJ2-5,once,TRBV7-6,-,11,TGTGCCAGCAGCTTAGAAACGGACCAGTACTTC,CASSLETDQYF
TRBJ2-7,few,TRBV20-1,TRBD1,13,TGCAGTGCCCAGACAGGGCAAAGGCACGAGCAGTACTTC,CSAQTGQRHEQYF
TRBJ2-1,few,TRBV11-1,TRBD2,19,TGTGCCAGCAGCTTAGGCGGTCTAGCGGGAGGGCCTGCGATAGGAGAGCAGTTCTTC,CASSLGGLAGGPAIGEQFF
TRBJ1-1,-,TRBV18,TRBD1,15,TGTGCCAGCTCACCCGCCCAGGGGGCATCCACTGAAGCTTTCTTT,CASSPAQGASTEAFF